This TCR beta chain comes out of a study of identical twins. One entry per CDR3 protein results from TCRdb running MiXCR on the 5' RACE reads. Here the sample spans about 150,000 distinct CDR3 sequences, 3% to 4.5% being singletons. This clonotype was picked up many times. Trimming removed 6 bases at V and 5 bases at J, with 23 bases between. The CDR3 has 16 amino acids. Germline-derived CDR1 and CDR2 are KGHSH and LQKENI. The clonotype originates from a man aged 18 to 30 in good health. The sequenced material came from memory T cells sorted from blood. The rearrangement joins TRBV18 to TRBJ2-7; D ambiguous. The DNA of the CDR3 is TGTGCCAGCTCGCCCAGCCTCAGCTCAAACCTCCACGAGCAGTACTTC. Translating gives CASSPSLSSNLHEQYF.